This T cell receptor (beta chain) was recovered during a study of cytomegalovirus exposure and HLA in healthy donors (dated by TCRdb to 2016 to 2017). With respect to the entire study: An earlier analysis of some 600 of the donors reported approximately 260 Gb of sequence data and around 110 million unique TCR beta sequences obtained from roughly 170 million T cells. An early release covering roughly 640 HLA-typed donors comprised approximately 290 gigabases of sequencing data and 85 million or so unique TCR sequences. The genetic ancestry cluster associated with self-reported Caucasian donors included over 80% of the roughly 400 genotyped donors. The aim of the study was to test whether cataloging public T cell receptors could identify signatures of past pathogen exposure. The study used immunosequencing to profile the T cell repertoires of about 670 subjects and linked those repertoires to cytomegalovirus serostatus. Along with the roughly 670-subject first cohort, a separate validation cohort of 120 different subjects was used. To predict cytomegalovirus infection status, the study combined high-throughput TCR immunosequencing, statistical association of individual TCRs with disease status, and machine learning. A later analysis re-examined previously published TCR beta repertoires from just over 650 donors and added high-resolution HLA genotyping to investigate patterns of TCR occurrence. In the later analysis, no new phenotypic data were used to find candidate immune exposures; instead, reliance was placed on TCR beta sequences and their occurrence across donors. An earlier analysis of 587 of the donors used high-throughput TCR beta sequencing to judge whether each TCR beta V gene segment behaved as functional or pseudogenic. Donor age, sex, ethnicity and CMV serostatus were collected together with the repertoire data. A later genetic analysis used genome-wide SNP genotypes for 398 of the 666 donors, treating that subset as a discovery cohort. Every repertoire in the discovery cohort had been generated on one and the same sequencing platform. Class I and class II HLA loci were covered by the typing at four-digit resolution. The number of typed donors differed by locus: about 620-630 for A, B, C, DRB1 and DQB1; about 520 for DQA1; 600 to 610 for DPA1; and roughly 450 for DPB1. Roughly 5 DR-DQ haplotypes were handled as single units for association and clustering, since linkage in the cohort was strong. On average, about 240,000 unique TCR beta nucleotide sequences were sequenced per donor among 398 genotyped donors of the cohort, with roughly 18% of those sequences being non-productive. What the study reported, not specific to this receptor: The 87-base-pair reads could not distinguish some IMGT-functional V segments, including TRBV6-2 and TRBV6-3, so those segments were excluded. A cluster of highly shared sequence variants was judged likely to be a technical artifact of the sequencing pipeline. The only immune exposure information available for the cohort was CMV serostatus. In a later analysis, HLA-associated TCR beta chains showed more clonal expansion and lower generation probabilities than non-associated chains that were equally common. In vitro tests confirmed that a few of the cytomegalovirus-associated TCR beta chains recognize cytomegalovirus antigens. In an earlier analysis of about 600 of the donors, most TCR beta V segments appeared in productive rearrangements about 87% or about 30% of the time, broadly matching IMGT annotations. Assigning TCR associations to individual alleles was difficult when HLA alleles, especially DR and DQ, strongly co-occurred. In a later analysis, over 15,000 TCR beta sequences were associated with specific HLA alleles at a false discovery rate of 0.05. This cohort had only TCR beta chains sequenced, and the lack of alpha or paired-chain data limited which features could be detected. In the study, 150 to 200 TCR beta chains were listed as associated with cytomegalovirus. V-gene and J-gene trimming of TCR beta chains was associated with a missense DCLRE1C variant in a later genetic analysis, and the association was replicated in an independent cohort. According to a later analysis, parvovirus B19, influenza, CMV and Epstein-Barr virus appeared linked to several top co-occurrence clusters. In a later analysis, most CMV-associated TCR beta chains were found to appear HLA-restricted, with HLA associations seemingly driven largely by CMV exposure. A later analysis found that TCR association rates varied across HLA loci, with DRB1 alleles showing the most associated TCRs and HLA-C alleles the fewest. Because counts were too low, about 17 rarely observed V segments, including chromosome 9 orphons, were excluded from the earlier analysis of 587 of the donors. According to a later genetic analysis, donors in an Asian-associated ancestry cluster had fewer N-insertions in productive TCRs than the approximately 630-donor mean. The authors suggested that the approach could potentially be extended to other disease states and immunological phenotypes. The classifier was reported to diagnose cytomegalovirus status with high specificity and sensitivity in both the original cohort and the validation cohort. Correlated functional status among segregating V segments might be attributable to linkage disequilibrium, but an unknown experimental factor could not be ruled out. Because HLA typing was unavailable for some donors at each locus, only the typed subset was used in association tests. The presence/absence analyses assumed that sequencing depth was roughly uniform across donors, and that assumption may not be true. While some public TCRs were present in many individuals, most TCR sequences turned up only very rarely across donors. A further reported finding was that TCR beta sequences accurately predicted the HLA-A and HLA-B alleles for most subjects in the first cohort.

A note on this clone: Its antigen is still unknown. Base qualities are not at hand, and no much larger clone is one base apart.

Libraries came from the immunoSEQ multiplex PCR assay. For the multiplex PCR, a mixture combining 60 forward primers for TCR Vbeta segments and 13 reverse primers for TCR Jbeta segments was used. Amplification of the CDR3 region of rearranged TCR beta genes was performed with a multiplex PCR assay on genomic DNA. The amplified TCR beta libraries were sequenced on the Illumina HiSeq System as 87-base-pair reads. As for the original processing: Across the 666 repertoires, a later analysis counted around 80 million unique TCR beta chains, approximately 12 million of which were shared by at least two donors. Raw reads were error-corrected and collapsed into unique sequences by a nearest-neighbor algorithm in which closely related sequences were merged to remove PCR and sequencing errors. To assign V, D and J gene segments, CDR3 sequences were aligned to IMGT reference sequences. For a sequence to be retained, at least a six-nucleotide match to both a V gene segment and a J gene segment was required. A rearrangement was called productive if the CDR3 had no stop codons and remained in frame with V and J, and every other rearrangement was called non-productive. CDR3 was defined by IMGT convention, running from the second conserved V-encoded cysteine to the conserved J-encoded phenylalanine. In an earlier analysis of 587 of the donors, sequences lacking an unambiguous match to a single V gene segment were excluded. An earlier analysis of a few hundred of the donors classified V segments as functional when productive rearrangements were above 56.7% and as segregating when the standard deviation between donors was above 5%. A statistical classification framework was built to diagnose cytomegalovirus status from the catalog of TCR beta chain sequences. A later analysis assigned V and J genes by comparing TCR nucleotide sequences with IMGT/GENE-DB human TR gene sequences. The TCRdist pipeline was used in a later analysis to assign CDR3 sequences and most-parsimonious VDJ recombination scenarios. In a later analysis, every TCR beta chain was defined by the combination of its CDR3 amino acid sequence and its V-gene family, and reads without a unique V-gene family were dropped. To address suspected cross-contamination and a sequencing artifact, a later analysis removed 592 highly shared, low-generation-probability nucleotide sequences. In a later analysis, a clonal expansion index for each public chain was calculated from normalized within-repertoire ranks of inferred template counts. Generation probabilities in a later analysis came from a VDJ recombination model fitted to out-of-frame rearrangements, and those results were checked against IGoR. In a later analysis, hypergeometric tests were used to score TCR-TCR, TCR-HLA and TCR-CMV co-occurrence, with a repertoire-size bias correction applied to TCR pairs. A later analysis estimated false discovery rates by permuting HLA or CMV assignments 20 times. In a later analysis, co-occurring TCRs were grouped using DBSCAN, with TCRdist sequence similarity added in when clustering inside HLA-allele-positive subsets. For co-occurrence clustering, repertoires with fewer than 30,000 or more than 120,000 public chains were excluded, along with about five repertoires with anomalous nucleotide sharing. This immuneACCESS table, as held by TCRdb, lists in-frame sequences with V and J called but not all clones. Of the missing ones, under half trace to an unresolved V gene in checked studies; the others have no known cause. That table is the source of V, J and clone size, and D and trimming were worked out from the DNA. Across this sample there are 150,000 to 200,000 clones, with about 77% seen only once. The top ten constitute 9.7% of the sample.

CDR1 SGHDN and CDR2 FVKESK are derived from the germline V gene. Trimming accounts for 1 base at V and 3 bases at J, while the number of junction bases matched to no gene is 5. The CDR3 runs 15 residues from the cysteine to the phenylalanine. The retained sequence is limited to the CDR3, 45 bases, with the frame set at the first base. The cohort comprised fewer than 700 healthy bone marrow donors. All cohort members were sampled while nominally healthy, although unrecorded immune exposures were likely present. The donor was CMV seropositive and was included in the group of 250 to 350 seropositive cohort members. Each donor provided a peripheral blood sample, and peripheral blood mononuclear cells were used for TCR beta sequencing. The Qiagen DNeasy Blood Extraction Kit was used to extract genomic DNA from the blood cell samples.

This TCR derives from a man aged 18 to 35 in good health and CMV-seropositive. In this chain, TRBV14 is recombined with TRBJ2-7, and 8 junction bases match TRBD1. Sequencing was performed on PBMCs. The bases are TGTGCCAGCAGCCAAGTAGGACAGGGAGACTACGAGCAGTACTTC. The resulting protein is CASSQVGQGDYEQYF.